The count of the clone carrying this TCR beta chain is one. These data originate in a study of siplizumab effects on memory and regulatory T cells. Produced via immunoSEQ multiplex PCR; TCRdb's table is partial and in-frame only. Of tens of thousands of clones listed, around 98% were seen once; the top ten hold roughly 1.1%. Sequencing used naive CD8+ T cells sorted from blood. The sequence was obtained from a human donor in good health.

Here the CDR3 reads CASSYSTGDEQYF. The CDR3 DNA reads TGTGCCAGCAGTTACTCGACGGGGGACGAGCAGTACTTC. The V gene is TRBV6-5, the J gene TRBJ2-7; D may be TRBD2 (6 bases). Germline V lookup: CDR1 MNHEY, CDR2 SVGAGI. V lost 0 bases to trimming and J lost 5 bases, with 8 bases between them. The CDR3 loop spans 13 amino acids.